This T cell receptor beta chain was sequenced in a study of regulatory T cells in long-lasting Graves disease. With respect to this clonotype: Its antigen is unknown.

Study results and limitations: Newly diagnosed Graves' patients exceeded persistent ones in TCR diversity.

Investigators prepared the TCR beta libraries by applying iRepertoire HTBI primers and Arm-PCR of CDR3 regions. Original analysis: Across all samples, approximately 68 TRBV segments and around 13 TRBJ segments were identified. TCRdb independently ran MiXCR on the multiplex PCR reads; one entry per CDR3 protein. The V and J calls, along with clone size, are taken from TCRdb and not from the paper's own processing. Of around 340,000 distinct CDR3 sequences in the sample, about 18% are singletons; the top ten hold just under 30%. Time point indicated: persistent/refractory GD, antithyroid drugs over 5 years with positive TRAb. The TCR library was made from RNA that had been extracted from PBMCs in TRIzol. Diagnosis followed American Thyroid Association guidelines for Graves' disease. Material: peripheral blood mononuclear cells (PBMCs), obtained when the disease was refractory, from a patient treated with antithyroid drugs. The sequence was obtained from a female donor with Graves disease.

The CDR3 DNA reads TGTGCCAGCAGTTACGCAGGGTCCTTCCAAGGGCCCCAGCATTTT. Protein sequence: CASSYAGSFQGPQHF. The V call is TRBV6-2 or TRBV6-3, the J call TRBJ1-5, with TRBD1 as a possible D gene (5 bases). V lost 2 bases to trimming and J lost 9 bases, with 17 bases between them. This CDR3 has 15 residues. In germline, CDR1 is MNHEY, CDR2 SVGEGT.